What follows are 32 T cell receptor beta chains derived from one specimen sequenced in a study of T cell repertoires in cytomegalovirus infection. Which antigens these TCRs recognize remains unknown. From the reads, TCRdb called clonotypes with MiXCR, one entry per CDR3 protein. The data show roughly 860,000 distinct CDR3 sequences, about 31% seen once. The source material was cultured CD8+ T cells from PBMCs, sampled from culture after CMV antigen stimulation. All receptors come from a human donor in good health (CMV status not recorded). Some clones in this sample may be carry-over from other donors' samples.

This chain uses TRBV6-2 or TRBV6-3 with TRBJ1-5, with 12 bases that match TRBD1. CDR3 length: 19 residues. Germline CDR1 is MNHEY and CDR2 is SVGEGT. V shed 6 bases, J shed 11 bases, and the junction held 23 bases outside the gene matches. CDR3 in DNA: TGTGCCAGCAGGCAACCGGGACAGGGGGCCGGGTACACATCAGCGACCCAGCATTTT. Translation gives CASRQPGQGAGYTSATQHF.

This clonotype occurred a few times. J is TRBJ2-7 and V is TRBV6-5; 7 bases agree with TRBD2. The V segment lost 10 bases and the J segment 4 bases; nucleotides outside the gene matches: 7. Per germline, CDR1 MNHEY and CDR2 SVGAGI. The CDR3 is 12 residues long. The CDR3 sequence is CATQSSGYEQYF. In DNA, the CDR3 is TGTGCCACTCAGAGTAGCGGGTACGAGCAGTACTTC.

In its sample, this clonotype was seen once. The chain employs TRBV5-5 and TRBJ2-1, with D uncertain. Germline-derived CDR1 and CDR2 are SGHKS and YYEKEE (reference sequence). The V end lost 4 bases, the J end lost 7 bases, and 9 bases lay between the germline ends. The CDR3 has 12 amino acids. The DNA for the CDR3 is TGTGCCAGCAGCAATTCCGGGAATGAGCAGTTCTTC. It is translated as CASSNSGNEQFF.

J is TRBJ2-3 and V is TRBV6-6, with a possible D match to TRBD2 (6 bases). The germline V and J ends were trimmed by 8 bases and 2 bases, with 20 bases remaining between them. Germline values: CDR1 MNHNY, CDR2 SVGAGI (reference sequence). The CDR3 has 16 amino acids. The CDR3 DNA is TGTGCCAGCTCCGAATTTAGGGAGGCTTCCACAGATACGCAGTATTTT. Its translation is CASSEFREASTDTQYF.

The J gene is TRBJ1-1, the V gene TRBV28; TRBD1 matches at 8 bases. The CDR3 is made up of 15 amino acids. Germline CDR1 MDHEN, CDR2 SYDVKM. The J segment lost 0 bases and the V segment lost 7 bases, leaving 7 bases of the junction unmatched. Written as DNA, the CDR3 is TGTGCCAGCATGACCGGGACAGGCATGAACACTGAAGCTTTCTTT. Its protein is CASMTGTGMNTEAFF.

V is TRBV10-2 and J is TRBJ1-1; perhaps TRBD1 as D (5 bases). Germline CDR1 is WSHSY and CDR2 is SAAADI. Trimming cost V 7 bases and J 1 base, with 10 bases left between them. The CDR3 is made up of 13 amino acids. Here the CDR3 reads CASKAGRNTEAFF. The DNA for the CDR3 is TGCGCCAGCAAGGCAGGGAGGAACACTGAAGCTTTCTTT.

V is TRBV7-9 and J is TRBJ2-1; 10 nucleotides agree with TRBD1. The CDR3 loop spans 15 amino acids. Per the germline V gene, CDR1 is SEHNR and CDR2 is FQNEAQ (reference sequence). Unmatched junction bases numbered 7, after V lost 4 bases and J lost 7 bases. CDR3: CASSSPDRGENEQFF. The CDR3 bases are TGTGCCAGCAGCTCCCCGGACAGGGGGGAAAATGAGCAGTTCTTC.

At least ten counts were recorded for this clonotype. CDR3 nucleotides: TGTGCAACGAGTGAGGGACAGGGTACTGAGCAGTTCTTC. Protein: CATSEGQGTEQFF. The rearrangement links TRBV12-3 or TRBV12-4 to TRBJ2-1; the match to TRBD1 covers 9 bases. This CDR3 has 13 amino acids.

This clonotype was detected a few times. The rearrangement uses TRBV12-3 or TRBV12-4 and TRBJ2-7; D is undetermined. V shed 6 bases and J shed 0 bases, with 15 bases lying between them. The CDR3 runs 15 residues. The chain's CDR3 is CASSPVGPLSYEQYF. DNA of the CDR3: TGTGCCAGCAGCCCGGTCGGGCCCCTCTCCTACGAGCAGTACTTC.

This clonotype was counted between two and nine times. This chain links TRBV27 with TRBJ1-2; tentative D call: TRBD1 (5 bases). V was cut by 5 bases and J by 5 bases, with 12 bases left in between. This CDR3 has 13 amino acids. Germline loops: CDR1 MNHEY, CDR2 SMNVEV (reference sequence). CDR3 sequence reads: CASSQGVRYGYTF. CDR3 nucleotides: TGTGCCAGCAGTCAAGGGGTTAGATATGGCTACACCTTC.

The table lists this clonotype with a few counts. CDR3 coding DNA: TGTGCCAGCAGCTTCGACGGCTACAATGAGCAGTTCTTC. Translated: CASSFDGYNEQFF. The rearrangement joins TRBV7-6 to TRBJ2-1; no firm D call. Germline V CDR1 and CDR2: SGHVS, FNYEAQ. The V and J ends lost 3 bases and 3 bases respectively, with 6 bases between them. The CDR3 totals 13 residues.

This sequence joins TRBV9 and TRBJ1-2; D might be TRBD1 (6 bases). This CDR3 region has 12 residues. Deletions cut 5 bases from V and 6 bases from J, with 11 bases between. Per the germline V gene, CDR1 is SGDLS and CDR2 is YYNGEE. CDR3 region: CASRGGRNGYTF. CDR3 nucleotides: TGTGCCAGCAGAGGGGGGAGGAATGGCTACACCTTC. Using reference TRBV9 and TRBJ1-2 for the parts outside the CDR3, the full variable domain is DSGVTQTPKHLITATGQRVTLRCSPRSGDLSVYWYQQSLDQGLQFLIQYYNGEERAKGNILERFSAQQFPDLHSELNLSSLELGDSALYFCASRGGRNGYTFGSGTRLTVV.

This clonotype was observed at least ten times. The chain combines TRBV12-3 or TRBV12-4 with TRBJ2-5, with TRBD2 as a possible D gene (7 bases). The CDR3 is made up of 16 amino acids. V was shortened by 4 bases and J by 4 bases, with 19 bases between the two germline ends. CDR3 DNA sequence: TGTGCCAGCAGTTCCCCTAGGGGGGGCGAAGGAGAGACCCAGTACTTC. Its translation is CASSSPRGGEGETQYF.

This clonotype has a handful of counts. The chain is built from TRBV12-3 or TRBV12-4 and TRBJ2-2; D gene ambiguous. Trimming cost V 3 bases and J 2 bases, with 13 bases left between them. This CDR3 is built from 16 residues. The CDR3 protein is CASSFVFRRNTGELFF. CDR3 coding DNA: TGTGCCAGCAGTTTTGTATTCAGAAGAAACACCGGGGAGCTGTTTTTT.

The chain couples TRBV28 to TRBJ1-1, with no clear D. The germline V gene has CDR1 MDHEN and CDR2 SYDVKM. This CDR3 comprises 15 residues. The V gene lost 2 bases and the J gene lost 1 base, with 11 bases spanning the gap. CDR3 nucleotides: TGTGCCAGCAGTTTAGGTTTTGGACGGAACACTGAAGCTTTCTTT. Protein sequence: CASSLGFGRNTEAFF.

This chain connects TRBV28 to TRBJ1-2; possibly TRBD1 for D (5 bases). This CDR3 region has 13 residues. Germline V gene lookup returns CDR1 MDHEN and CDR2 SYDVKM. Trimming left V 3 bases short and J 7 bases short, with 12 bases between. This CDR3 reads CASSLGSGTGYTF. DNA of the CDR3: TGTGCCAGCAGTTTGGGTTCAGGGACTGGCTACACCTTC.

V usage is TRBV14 and J usage is TRBJ2-3; TRBD2 might be the D (5 bases). The CDR3 runs 16 residues. Germline CDR1 is SGHDN and CDR2 is FVKESK. Trimming cost V 0 bases and J 1 base, with 11 bases left between them. For the CDR3, the DNA is TGTGCCAGCAGCCAAGATTGGCGGGCAGGCACAGATACGCAGTATTTT. It is translated as CASSQDWRAGTDTQYF. Using reference TRBV14 and TRBJ2-3 for the parts outside the CDR3, the full variable domain is EAGVTQFPSHSVIEKGQTVTLRCDPISGHDNLYWYRRVMGKEIKFLLHFVKESKQDESGMPNNRFLAERTGGTYSTLKVQPAELEDSGVYFCASSQDWRAGTDTQYFGPGTRLTVL.

This clonotype showed up just a few times. The rearrangement uses TRBV12-3 or TRBV12-4 and TRBJ1-4, with unresolved D. The CDR3 contains 15 residues. The V end lost 0 bases, the J end lost 0 bases, and 5 bases lay between the germline ends. CDR3 in amino acids: CASSLAGTTNEKLFF. CDR3 DNA: TGTGCCAGCAGTTTAGCGGGGACAACTAATGAAAAACTGTTTTTT.

The rearrangement links TRBV4-1 to TRBJ1-1, with D hard to call. The CDR3 spans 15 residues. CDR1 is MGHRA, CDR2 YSYEKL, per germline. V lost 5 bases and J 2 bases, leaving 15 bases between the germline ends. As DNA, the CDR3 is TGCGCCAGCAGCGGGCACCTGGGGAGCAACACTGAAGCTTTCTTT. This sequence encodes CASSGHLGSNTEAFF.

This clonotype was counted between two and nine times. The chain combines TRBV7-6 with TRBJ1-1; D perhaps matches TRBD1 (5 bases). Germline CDR1 and CDR2: SGHVS and FNYEAQ. Trimming stripped 1 base from V and 4 bases from J, with 10 bases between. The CDR3 is 14 amino acids. CDR3 sequence (DNA): TGTGCCAGCAGCTTAGTCCAGGGAAGCACTGAAGCTTTCTTT. Its translation: CASSLVQGSTEAFF. The complete variable domain, with remaining parts taken from reference TRBV7-6 and TRBJ1-1, reads GAGVSQSPRYKVTKRGQDVALRCDPISGHVSLYWYRQALGQGPEFLTYFNYEAQQDKSGLPNDRFSAERPEGSISTLTIQRTEQRDSAMYRCASSLVQGSTEAFFGQGTRLTVV.

The CDR3 is CATSEGVNSYNEQFF. In nucleotides, the CDR3 is TGTGCCACCAGTGAGGGGGTGAATTCCTACAATGAGCAGTTCTTC. This sequence joins TRBV24-1 and TRBJ2-1; D may correspond to TRBD1 or TRBD2 (5 bases each). V shed 4 bases and J shed 1 base, with 10 bases lying between them. Germline CDR1 is KGHDR and CDR2 is SFDVKD. The CDR3 is 15 residues long.

The CDR3 here is CASSEDDYEQYF. CDR3 nucleotides: TGTGCCAGCAGTGAAGATGACTACGAGCAGTACTTC. This chain links TRBV6-1 with TRBJ2-7; D unresolved. Germline assignment: CDR1 MNHNS and CDR2 SASEGT. The length of the CDR3 is 12 residues. Trimming left V 1 base short and J 3 bases short, with 4 bases between.

The V and J genes are TRBV5-8 and TRBJ1-2; possible D gene TRBD1, 5 bases. Germline values: CDR1 SGHTS, CDR2 YDEGEE. There are 16 residues in the CDR3. The V end was cut by 4 bases, the J end by 5 bases, with 21 bases between. The CDR3 region is CASSPYTDSTPYGYTF. The CDR3 coding sequence is TGTGCCAGCAGCCCCTACACCGACAGTACCCCATATGGCTACACCTTC.

The CDR3 nucleotides are TGTGCCGCAGGAAAAACAGGGGACCGGGCTCAGCCCCAGCATTTT. This translates into CAAGKTGDRAQPQHF. The genes are TRBV28 and TRBJ1-5; 7 bases fit TRBD1. V lost 11 bases, J lost 6 bases, and 16 bases stayed unmatched. This CDR3 is built from 15 residues. Germline assignment: CDR1 MDHEN and CDR2 SYDVKM.

This clonotype came up many times. CDR3 in amino acids: CASSDSTGTGKEWAKNIQYF. The DNA for the CDR3 is TGTGCCAGCAGTGATTCCACCGGGACAGGGAAAGAGTGGGCCAAAAACATTCAGTACTTC. The chain uses TRBV6-1 and TRBJ2-4; 9 bases line up with TRBD1. Germline-derived CDR1 and CDR2 are MNHNS and SASEGT. With 3 bases clipped from V and 1 base from J, the junction kept 16 bases outside the gene matches. The CDR3 consists of 20 residues.

V is TRBV7-6 and J is TRBJ2-1, with 7 bases lining up with TRBD1. The CDR3 is 15 amino acids. V lost 5 bases and J lost 5; bases outside the gene matches: 9. CDR1 is SGHVS, CDR2 FNYEAQ, per germline. The chain's CDR3 is CASSQGVTGDNEQFF. The CDR3 bases are TGTGCCAGCAGCCAGGGAGTTACAGGGGACAATGAGCAGTTCTTC.

This clonotype was detected a few times. This chain joins TRBV7-9 and TRBJ2-2; tentatively, D is TRBD2 (5 bases). Germline V CDR1 and CDR2: SEHNR, FQNEAQ (reference sequence). Trimming shortened V by 1 base and J by 6 bases, and 15 bases separated the two germline ends. The CDR3 is 16 residues long. The CDR3, as DNA: TGTGCCAGCAGCTTAGGAGGGCATGATTTCGCCGGGGAGCTGTTTTTT. This gives the protein CASSLGGHDFAGELFF. The variable domain in full, completed from reference TRBV7-9 and TRBJ2-2, reads DTGVSQNPRHKITKRGQNVTFRCDPISEHNRLYWYRQTLGQGPEFLTYFQNEAQLEKSRLLSDRFSAERPKGSFSTLEIQRTEQGDSAMYLCASSLGGHDFAGELFFGEGSRLTVL.

This clonotype was observed a handful of times. The chain employs TRBV12-3 or TRBV12-4 and TRBJ1-2; D not certain. Trimming left V 6 bases short and J 8 bases short, with 16 bases between. The CDR3 loop spans 13 amino acids. The CDR3 reads CASSVGLHFGYTF. Here the CDR3 DNA reads TGTGCCAGCAGCGTCGGACTTCACTTCGGCTACACCTTC.

The CDR3 is CASSLGKRDREGQETQYF. In DNA, the CDR3 is TGTGCCAGCAGCTTAGGAAAACGGGACAGGGAGGGCCAAGAGACCCAGTACTTC. This chain links TRBV7-8 with TRBJ2-5; 9 positions agree with TRBD1. J was trimmed by 1 base and V by 1 base; bases with no gene match: 10. Germline CDR1 is SGHVS and CDR2 is FQNEAQ. The CDR3 contains 18 residues.

This chain joins TRBV7-2 and TRBJ2-5; the match to TRBD2 covers 9 bases. This CDR3 has 17 amino acids. Trimming at V came to 1 base and at J to 5 bases, leaving 11 bases not matched to a gene. Germline lookup yields CDR1 SGHTA and CDR2 FQGNSA. The CDR3 loop reads CASSLGERAGGQETQYF. CDR3 DNA sequence: TGTGCCAGCAGCTTAGGCGAGAGAGCGGGGGGACAGGAGACCCAGTACTTC.

This rearrangement joins TRBV15 to TRBJ2-5; TRBD1 matches 7 bases. This CDR3 comprises 19 residues. Unmatched junction bases numbered 15, after V lost 0 bases and J lost 2 bases. Germline values: CDR1 LNHNV, CDR2 YYDKDF (reference sequence). The CDR3 is CATSRDRIRYDREQETQYF. The CDR3 bases are TGTGCCACCAGCAGAGATCGCATCCGATACGACAGGGAACAAGAGACCCAGTACTTC.

This clonotype was seen more than once but under ten times. This chain joins TRBV5-6 and TRBJ1-1; 7 positions match TRBD1. Germline V lookup: CDR1 SGHDT, CDR2 YYEEEE. The CDR3 sequence is 18 residues long. The junction had 17 bases not matched to a gene; V was cut back by 3 bases and J by 3 bases. The CDR3 DNA is TGTGCCAGCAGCTCCTTGATGACTAGAGACAGGGAGGACACTGAAGCTTTCTTT. Translation gives CASSSLMTRDREDTEAFF.